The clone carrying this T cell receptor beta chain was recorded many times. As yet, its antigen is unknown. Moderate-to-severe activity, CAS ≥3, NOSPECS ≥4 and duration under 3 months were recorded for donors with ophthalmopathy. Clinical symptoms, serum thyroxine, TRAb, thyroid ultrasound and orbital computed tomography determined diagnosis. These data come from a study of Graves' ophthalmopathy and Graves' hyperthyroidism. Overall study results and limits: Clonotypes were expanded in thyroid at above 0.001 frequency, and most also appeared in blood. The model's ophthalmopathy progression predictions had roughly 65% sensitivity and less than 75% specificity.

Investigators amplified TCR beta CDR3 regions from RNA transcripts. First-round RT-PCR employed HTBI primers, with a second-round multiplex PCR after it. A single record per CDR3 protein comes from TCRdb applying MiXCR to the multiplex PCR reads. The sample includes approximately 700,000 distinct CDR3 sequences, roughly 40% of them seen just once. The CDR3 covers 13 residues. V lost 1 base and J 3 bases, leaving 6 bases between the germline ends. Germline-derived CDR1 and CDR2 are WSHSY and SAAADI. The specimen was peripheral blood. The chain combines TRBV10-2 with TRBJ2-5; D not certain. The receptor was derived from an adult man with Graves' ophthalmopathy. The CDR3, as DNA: TGCGCCAGCAGTGAGTACGTAGAAGAGACCCAGTACTTC. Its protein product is CASSEYVEETQYF.